These 11 T cell receptor beta chains were sequenced from one sample in a study of regulatory T cells in long-lasting Graves disease. Arm-PCR with iRepertoire HTBI primers amplified the CDR3 regions for these TCR beta libraries. TCRdb fed the multiplex PCR reads into MiXCR, producing one record per CDR3 protein. The sample records about 460,000 distinct CDR3 sequences, roughly 22% being singletons. The time point denotes: persistent/refractory GD, antithyroid drugs over 5 years with positive TRAb. PBMC-derived RNA was used for the TCR library. This material consisted of peripheral blood mononuclear cells (PBMCs), taken when the disease was refractory, from a patient treated with antithyroid drugs. These receptors originate from a female donor with Graves disease.

This clonotype was observed at least ten times. The chain uses TRBV6-1 and TRBJ1-5, with D unresolved. The germline gives CDR1 MNHNS, CDR2 SASEGT. V lost 6 bases and J 0 bases, leaving 9 bases between the germline ends. The length of the CDR3 is 14 residues. The CDR3 DNA is TGTGCCAGCAGGGAGATCTATAGCAATCAGCCCCAGCATTTT. Its translation: CASREIYSNQPQHF.

This clonotype was observed a few times. V is TRBV19 and J is TRBJ1-2; TRBD1 aligns across 10 bases. Germline CDR1 reads LNHDA; CDR2 reads SQIVND (reference sequence). With V trimmed by 6 bases and J by 8 bases, 12 bases remained unmatched. This CDR3 comprises 15 residues. This CDR3 is CASSLGRQGANGYTF. CDR3 bases: TGTGCCAGTAGCCTCGGACGACAGGGGGCAAACGGCTACACCTTC.

The gene calls are TRBV6-2 or TRBV6-3 and TRBJ2-7; D perhaps matches TRBD1 (6 bases). Germline CDR1 MNHEY, CDR2 SVGEGT. The V gene lost 4 bases and the J gene lost 9 bases, with 16 bases spanning the gap. The CDR3 consists of 13 residues. This CDR3 is CASSSGTPRGQYF. The CDR3 DNA reads as TGTGCCAGCAGTTCCGGGACACCGCGCGGGCAGTACTTC.

This clonotype was found many times. The chain carries TRBV10-3 and TRBJ1-1; D remains ambiguous. The CDR3 is 15 residues long. Germline values: CDR1 ENHRY, CDR2 SYGVKD. The ends were cut back, 1 base at V and 4 bases at J, with 13 bases in the middle. In DNA, the CDR3 is TGTGCCATCAGTGAGTACGGGGAAAGAAGCACTGAAGCTTTCTTT. It yields the protein CAISEYGERSTEAFF.

Concerning this clonotype itself: Just one base apart from a much larger clone, this may be a read error. J is TRBJ1-1 and V is TRBV3-1; the D is unclear. Trimming cost V 0 bases and J 6 bases, with 8 bases left between them. The V gene's germline CDR1 is LGHDT and CDR2 YNNKEL (reference sequence). This CDR3 comprises 13 residues. This chain's CDR3 is CASSQEEGAEAFF. The CDR3 DNA follows: TGTGCCAGCAGCCAAGAAGAAGGAGCTGAAGCTTTCTTT.

A word on this clonotype: A read error may explain this, as a much larger clone is one base away. V gene TRBV7-9 combines with J gene TRBJ1-2; D is unclear. Germline V gives CDR1 SEHNR, CDR2 FQNEAQ (reference sequence). Trimming pared 5 bases from V and 4 bases from J, leaving 11 bases between. The CDR3 is made up of 13 amino acids. CDR3 in amino acids: CASSPRTIYGYTF. The CDR3 DNA reads TGTGCCAGCAGCCCCCGGACCATCTATGGCTACACCTTC.

This clonotype has more than one count but fewer than ten. This chain joins TRBV7-9 and TRBJ2-3; D is unclear. Germline V CDR1 and CDR2: SEHNR, FQNEAQ (reference sequence). The CDR3 spans 12 residues. The V end was cut by 7 bases, the J end by 6 bases, with 11 bases between. Here the CDR3 reads CASNSIRDTQYF. The CDR3 nucleotides are TGTGCCAGCAACTCGATCAGGGATACGCAGTATTTT.

This clonotype was seen many times. V and J are TRBV19 and TRBJ1-1; D is unclear. The germline V and J ends were trimmed by 9 bases and 5 bases, with 13 bases remaining between them. In germline, CDR1 is LNHDA, CDR2 SQIVND (reference sequence). The length of the CDR3 is 12 residues. The CDR3 loop is CASRSETTEAFF. In DNA form, the CDR3 reads TGTGCCAGCCGGAGCGAAACTACTGAAGCTTTCTTT.

This chain joins TRBV7-6 and TRBJ1-3; D not certain. The CDR3 consists of 13 residues. V lost 5 bases, J lost 4 bases, and 9 bases lay in between. Germline V gives CDR1 SGHVS, CDR2 FNYEAQ. The CDR3 loop reads CASSTSGGNTIYF. The CDR3 DNA reads TGTGCCAGCAGCACCAGCGGGGGAAACACCATATATTTT.

The chain joins TRBV19 to TRBJ1-2, with D possibly TRBD1 on 6 matching bases. This CDR3 has 13 amino acids. V lost 5 bases to trimming and J lost 1 base, with 8 bases between them. Per germline, CDR1 LNHDA and CDR2 SQIVND (reference sequence). CDR3 in DNA: TGTGCCAGTAGTCCAGGGGTTAACTATGGCTACACCTTC. Protein sequence: CASSPGVNYGYTF. Combining the CDR3 with reference TRBV19 and TRBJ1-2 gives the whole variable domain DGGITQSPKYLFRKEGQNVTLSCEQNLNHDAMYWYRQDPGQGLRLIYYSQIVNDFQKGDIAEGYSVSREKKESFPLTVTSAQKNPTAFYLCASSPGVNYGYTFGSGTRLTVV.

This rearrangement joins TRBV6-2 or TRBV6-3 to TRBJ2-5; 9 nucleotides match TRBD1. Matching the DNA end better, TRBJ2-1 makes the J call doubtful. This CDR3 is 15 amino acids long. Germline lookup yields CDR1 MNHEY and CDR2 SVGEGT. CDR3 sequence reads: CASTLGGQGLGEQFF. The CDR3 nucleotides are TGTGCCAGCACCCTTGGGGGACAGGGCCTAGGTGAGCAGTTCTTC.